The sequence of this T cell receptor beta chain was determined in a study of blood T cell repertoires in COVID-19 (dated by TCRdb to 2019 to 2021). For context, the study as a whole: The collaborator samples originated in the United States, Italy and Spain and spanned the acute and convalescent phases of COVID-19. Where HLA class I and class II types were available, the types were taken from metadata supplied by the sample provider, not from assay-based typing. A de-identified subject ID, COVID-19 status, age in years and sex were almost always included in the sample metadata. The repertoires were released in a freely available public database meant as a resource for research on the immune response to SARS-CoV-2. The samples were drawn from the first 160 participants of the ongoing ImmuneRACE study and from under 1,500 subjects provided by 6 global collaborators. The dataset comprised deeply sampled blood TCRbeta repertoires from subjects exposed to, actively infected with, or recovered from COVID-19. The prospective study material was composed of cDNA or gDNA derived from T cells, B-cell-depleted T cells, or PBMCs.

Participants in the prospective study were aged roughly 18 to 100 years, lived in over 20 United States geographic areas, and enrolled through a virtual design. Cohort assignment in the prospective study relied on participant-reported clinical history from a screening survey and a study questionnaire. Recovered participants in ImmuneRACE Cohort 3 were defined by two consecutive negative NP/OP PCR tests, clearance by a healthcare professional, or resolution of symptoms. Each participant in the prospective study had whole blood, serum and a nasopharyngeal or oropharyngeal swab collected by mobile phlebotomists. Participants in the prospective study had the option to provide additional blood draws and questionnaires over an approximately 2-month period. Before DNA extraction, prospective study blood samples were shipped either frozen or at room temperature. The germline V gene encodes CDR1 LNHDA and CDR2 SQIVND (reference sequence). The CDR3 contains 15 residues, cysteine and phenylalanine counted. CDR3 DNA only is kept here, 45 bases in frame from base 1. Trimming leaves V shorter by 7 bases and J shorter by 1 base, with the junction holding 7 bases beyond the gene matches.

TCRbeta CDR3 regions were amplified from genomic DNA using the immunoSEQ Assay, a bias-controlled multiplex PCR. Regarding the original processing steps: Within the assay, amplification of reference gene primers was used to estimate how many nucleated cells each sample contained. To quantify the absolute abundance of each unique TCRbeta CDR3 rearrangement, sequence reads were collapsed and filtered. For each sample, productive Simpson clonality was calculated by taking the square root of Simpson's diversity index across productive rearrangements. TCRdb took this table from immuneACCESS and kept in-frame rearrangements with V and J called. Such tables lack part of the clones; where checked against another copy, unresolved V genes explain under half of the gap, and the rest is unexplained. The V and J calls and the clone size are those of that table, but D and trimming were determined from the DNA. The sample data list about 150,000 clones, and approximately 86% of these were observed just once. The top ten clonotypes cover more than 5% of the sample.

The study at large found these results: How much clinical and demographic metadata was included differed by source and by participant, and the metadata was provided uncurated.

About this clone: No cognate antigen has been identified for it. There are no base qualities to consult, and no much larger clone falls within one base.

This TCR was recovered from a middle-aged woman who had recovered from COVID-19. The sequence joins TRBV19 to TRBJ1-2; a stretch of 9 junction bases matches TRBD1. Sequencing input: PBMCs or T cells enriched from blood (not recorded which). CDR3 region: CASKRDRVVNYGYTF. The DNA sequence follows: TGTGCCAGTAAACGGGACAGGGTAGTTAACTATGGCTACACCTTC.